The 20 T cell receptor beta chains reported below all come from one sample, sequenced in a study of cytomegalovirus exposure and HLA in healthy donors. The primer mix had 60 Vbeta and 13 Jbeta primers. The assay was immunoSEQ multiplex PCR, and TCRdb's table has in-frame clones only and misses some. The data show approximately 85,000 clones, with 80% seen just once and around 7% held by the top ten. Specimen: PBMCs. These receptors were collected from a man aged 30 to 39 in good health and CMV-seronegative.

This chain uses TRBV2 with TRBJ1-1, with 8 bases aligning to TRBD1. Losses at the gene ends were 7 bases for V and 6 bases for J; bases not matched to a gene: 10. The CDR3 extends over 14 amino acids. CDR1 is SNHLY, CDR2 FYNNEI, per germline. CDR3: CASNLGQANAEAFF. DNA of the CDR3: TGTGCCAGCAATTTGGGACAGGCCAACGCTGAAGCTTTCTTT. Full variable domain (outside the CDR3, taken from reference TRBV2 and TRBJ1-1): EPEVTQTPSHQVTQMGQEVILRCVPISNHLYFYWYRQILGQKVEFLVSFYNNEISEKSEIFDDQFSVERPDGSNFTLKIRSTKLEDSAMYFCASNLGQANAEAFFGQGTRLTVV.

The chain combines TRBV5-1 with TRBJ2-5, with 10 bases identical to TRBD1. The V and J ends lost 0 bases and 1 base, in that order; junction bases with no gene match: 18. This CDR3 has 21 amino acids. The germline gives CDR1 SGHRS, CDR2 YFSETQ. CDR3 nucleotide sequence: TGCGCCAGCAGCTTGGGTACTCGGACAGGGGGGACGGGGCAGGCCCAAGAGACCCAGTACTTC. This codes for CASSLGTRTGGTGQAQETQYF.

The CDR3 DNA sequence: TGTGCCAGCAGCTTGGAAGGTTCGGGACAGGGCGAGCAGTACTTC. Its translation: CASSLEGSGQGEQYF. The rearrangement links TRBV5-4 to TRBJ2-7; 9 bases line up with TRBD1. Germline CDR1 is SGHNT and CDR2 is YYREEE (reference sequence). The trim removed 0 bases at V and 6 bases at J, leaving 7 bases unmatched. The CDR3 length is 15 residues.

Only a few counts were recorded for this clone. This chain joins TRBV19 and TRBJ1-5; the D is unclear. This CDR3 is built from 16 residues. Trimming pared 5 bases from V and 0 bases from J, leaving 14 bases between. Germline CDR1 LNHDA, CDR2 SQIVND (reference sequence). In nucleotides, the CDR3 is TGTGCCAGTAGTCCCCTTCGGGGATCTAGCAATCAGCCCCAGCATTTT. Residues: CASSPLRGSSNQPQHF.

The chain employs TRBV18 and TRBJ2-3, with D uncertain. Germline-derived CDR1 and CDR2 are KGHSH and LQKENI. Deletions cut 4 bases from V and 0 bases from J, with 11 bases between. The CDR3 extends over 15 amino acids. Here the CDR3 reads CASSLRVDSTDTQYF. CDR3 DNA sequence: TGTGCCAGCTCACTGCGCGTTGATAGCACAGATACGCAGTATTTT.

This clone turned up a few times. J is TRBJ1-6 and V is TRBV6-1; TRBD1 aligns across 10 bases. The V segment lost 3 bases and the J segment 8 bases; nucleotides outside the gene matches: 1. The CDR3 runs 14 residues. Germline loops: CDR1 MNHNS, CDR2 SASEGT. CDR3 DNA: TGTGCCAGCAGTGAGGGACAGGGGTATTCACCCCTCCACTTT. Its protein product is CASSEGQGYSPLHF.

This chain uses TRBV12-1 with TRBJ2-7; the table's D call of TRBD2 was not tested on the DNA. TRBV12-1 is reported as a pseudogene. CDR3 size: 13 residues. Written as DNA, the CDR3 is TGTGCCAGCAGCTTTGCCCGGGGAGAGGAGCAGTACTTC. Its translation is CASSFARGEEQYF.

The table lists this clone with a count of one. The chain recombines TRBV27 with TRBJ1-2; TRBD1 might be the D (6 bases). Germline CDR1 reads MNHEY; CDR2 reads SMNVEV (reference sequence). This CDR3 is 17 amino acids long. V was cut by 6 bases and J by 4 bases, with 24 bases left in between. CDR3 nucleotide sequence: TGTGCCAGCAGCAGCGTAGCCACAGGGCTCACATTCTATGGCTACACCTTC. Translated: CASSSVATGLTFYGYTF.

In this sample, this clone turned up a few times. Within the sample, other DNA sequences also encode this same CDR3. The chain employs TRBV7-2 and TRBJ1-2, with D possibly matching TRBD1 (6 bases). Germline CDR1 SGHTA, CDR2 FQGNSA. With 1 base removed from V and 4 bases from J, the gap between germline ends came to 13 bases. The CDR3 is 15 residues long. As DNA, the CDR3 is TGTGCCAGCAGCTTAGAGGCATCAGGGGTCTATGGCTACACCTTC. Its protein is CASSLEASGVYGYTF.

V gene TRBV7-9 combines with J gene TRBJ1-1; 9 positions agree with TRBD1. The CDR3 totals 14 residues. The V gene end was trimmed by 5 bases and the J gene end by 4 bases; junction bases not matched to a gene: 5. The germline gives CDR1 SEHNR, CDR2 FQNEAQ (reference sequence). CDR3 nucleotide sequence: TGTGCCAGCAGCCCCCGACAGGGGGGCACTGAAGCTTTCTTT. This translates into CASSPRQGGTEAFF.

This chain connects TRBV2 to TRBJ2-3; maybe TRBD1 (5 bases). From germline, CDR1 is SNHLY and CDR2 FYNNEI. V was shortened by 6 bases and J by 4 bases, with 17 bases between the two germline ends. This CDR3 has 15 amino acids. DNA for the CDR3: TGTGCCAGCAGCGCAGGGTTATTTCTCCCAGATACGCAGTATTTT. Its translation is CASSAGLFLPDTQYF.

V usage is TRBV7-2 and J usage is TRBJ2-7; 7 bases fit TRBD2. This CDR3 region has 17 residues. After removal of 4 bases from V and 6 bases from J, the junction contained 18 bases not matched to a gene. Germline V gene data show CDR1 as SGHTA and CDR2 as FQGNSA. The CDR3 nucleotides are TGTGCCAGCAGCTCCCGTACTAGCGCGAGCTTGCGGTTCGAGCAGTACTTC. This encodes CASSSRTSASLRFEQYF. The whole variable domain, remainder taken from reference TRBV7-2 and TRBJ2-7, is GAGVSQSPSNKVTEKGKDVELRCDPISGHTALYWYRQSLGQGLEFLIYFQGNSAPDKSGLPSDRFSAERTGGSVSTLTIQRTQQEDSAVYLCASSSRTSASLRFEQYFGPGTRLTVT.

This chain uses TRBV5-1 with TRBJ2-1, with 11 positions matching TRBD2. CDR1 and CDR2 from the germline V gene are SGHRS and YFSETQ. This CDR3 has 15 amino acids. Unmatched junction bases numbered 8, after V lost 3 bases and J lost 9 bases. CDR3 coding DNA: TGCGCCAGCAGCTCCGCGGGGACTAGCGGCGCTGAGCAGTTCTTC. It yields the protein CASSSAGTSGAEQFF.

J is TRBJ2-1 and V is TRBV2, with TRBD2 matching over 14 bases. CDR1 and CDR2 from the germline V gene are SNHLY and FYNNEI. With V trimmed by 4 bases and J by 4 bases, 0 bases remained unmatched. This CDR3 region has 15 residues. The CDR3 DNA sequence: TGTGCCAGCAGTGGGACTAGCGGGAGGTACAATGAGCAGTTCTTC. Translating it yields CASSGTSGRYNEQFF.

This clone appeared a few times. CDR3 loop: CASSLARLYEQYF. The CDR3 bases are TGTGCCAGCAGCTTAGCGCGCCTCTACGAGCAGTACTTC. V and J are TRBV7-2 and TRBJ2-7; no clear D. This CDR3 comprises 13 residues. Trimming stripped 0 bases from V and 3 bases from J, with 6 bases between. CDR1 and CDR2 (germline): SGHTA, FQGNSA.

The chain couples TRBV5-1 to TRBJ2-5, with TRBD1 identical over 7 bases. The end of the DNA aligns better with TRBJ2-7, so the J call may be wrong. CDR3 size: 15 residues. Germline lookup yields CDR1 SGHRS and CDR2 YFSETQ. The CDR3 protein is CASAQSGQAFDEQYF. The CDR3 DNA sequence: TGCGCCAGCGCACAATCCGGACAGGCCTTTGACGAGCAGTACTTC.

The V call is TRBV28, the J call TRBJ1-4, with D tentatively TRBD1 (5 bases). This CDR3 comprises 13 residues. Deletions cut 2 bases from V and 8 bases from J, with 9 bases between. Looked up from germline, CDR1 is MDHEN and CDR2 is SYDVKM. The CDR3 bases are TGTGCCAGCAGTTTAGCAGGGTCCGAAAAACTGTTTTTT. Its protein is CASSLAGSEKLFF.

The V gene is TRBV19, the J gene TRBJ2-5; TRBD2 might be the D (6 bases). This CDR3 is 14 amino acids long. Germline CDR1 LNHDA, CDR2 SQIVND (reference sequence). With 4 bases removed from V and 6 bases from J, the gap between germline ends came to 15 bases. Here the CDR3 reads CASSRDSGVKTQYF. The CDR3 nucleotides are TGTGCCAGTAGTAGGGACTCGGGGGTCAAGACCCAGTACTTC.

The chain employs TRBV6-6 and TRBJ1-2; 7 bases agree with TRBD1. This CDR3 has 15 amino acids. Trimming removed 5 bases from V and 7 bases from J; junction bases left unmatched: 13. Germline V lookup: CDR1 MNHNY, CDR2 SVGAGI (reference sequence). CDR3 protein: CASSQPGTAYGGYTF. CDR3 DNA sequence: TGTGCCAGCAGTCAACCGGGGACAGCTTACGGTGGCTACACCTTC.

J is TRBJ2-3 and V is TRBV6-5; TRBD2 aligns across 9 bases. Germline-derived CDR1 and CDR2 are MNHEY and SVGAGI. Trimming cost V 7 bases and J 4 bases; bases outside gene matches: 6. The CDR3 is 14 residues long. The CDR3 DNA reads TGTGCCAGCACGGGACTAGCAAGGGCAGATACGCAGTATTTT. It yields the protein CASTGLARADTQYF.